The 23 T cell receptor beta chains presented below share a single source sample, sequenced in a study of beta chain features in type 1 diabetes (dated by TCRdb to the late 2010s). The library was generated by the immunoSEQ multiplex PCR assay. The entire amount of isolated RNA was reverse transcribed using the High Capacity cDNA Reverse Transcription Kit, so the sequenced TCRB transcripts were expressed ones. This immuneACCESS table, as held by TCRdb, lists in-frame sequences with V and J called but not all clones. Of the missing ones, under half trace to an unresolved V gene in checked studies; the others have no known cause. Recorded for this sample are approximately 41,000 clones; 60% to 75% of them occurred a single time. Of the sample, about 1.6% is held by the ten largest clones. These TCRs are of unknown antigen specificity. General conclusions and limits of the study: A moderate but significant shortening of TCRB CDR3 length was observed in type 1 diabetes patients in all four CD4+ subsets.

The sequenced sample was Tregs from blood. This specimen's cell subset or site label, interpreted: regulatory CD4+ T cells. These receptors originate from a man aged 30 to 39 with type 1 diabetes. Some clones in this sample may be carry-over from other donors' samples.

Comments on this clone: The junction shows a germline mismatch at one end, possibly a read error. This chain links TRBV7-2 with TRBJ1-6; no clear D gene. CDR3 length: 14 residues. Germline V CDR1 and CDR2: SGHTA, FQGNSA. The chain's CDR3 is CASSLTSFNSPLRF. The CDR3 DNA reads TGTGCCAGCAGCTTAACTTCGTTCAATTCACCCCTCCGCTTT.

J is TRBJ2-7 and V is TRBV18; D may be TRBD1 (5 bases). Germline V gene data show CDR1 as KGHSH and CDR2 as LQKENI. This CDR3 is 11 amino acids long. The ends were cut back, 4 bases at V and 5 bases at J, with 6 bases in the middle. CDR3 sequence (DNA): TGTGCCAGCTCACAGGGGAACGAGCAGTACTTC. This sequence encodes CASSQGNEQYF.

The chain is built from TRBV7-9 and TRBJ1-3; no reliable D call. Between the trimmed V and J ends, which lost 5 bases and 3 bases, there was a span of 8 bases. Per the germline V gene, CDR1 is SEHNR and CDR2 is FQNEAQ (reference sequence). The CDR3 totals 13 residues. This CDR3 is CASSRADGNTIYF. The CDR3 DNA reads as TGTGCCAGCAGCCGTGCGGATGGAAACACCATATATTTT.

V gene TRBV7-2 combines with J gene TRBJ1-1, with a possible D match to TRBD1 (5 bases). Germline V CDR1 and CDR2: SGHTA, FQGNSA. The CDR3 runs to 14 residues. V lost 4 bases and J 3 bases, leaving 12 bases between the germline ends. CDR3 sequence reads: CASSSQGRDTEAFF. CDR3 nucleotides: TGTGCCAGCAGCTCCCAGGGCAGAGACACTGAAGCTTTCTTT.

The rearrangement links TRBV7-2 to TRBJ2-3; 8 bases are a match to TRBD2. V lost 3 bases, J lost 0 bases, and 8 bases stayed unmatched. The germline V gene has CDR1 SGHTA and CDR2 FQGNSA. This CDR3 is 17 amino acids long. The CDR3 nucleotides are TGTGCCAGCAGCTTGCTTGGGGGACTAGTTAGCACAGATACGCAGTATTTT. Amino acid sequence: CASSLLGGLVSTDTQYF.

The chain employs TRBV5-4 and TRBJ1-4, with a possible D match to TRBD1 (6 bases). This CDR3 spans 16 amino acids. CDR1 SGHNT and CDR2 YYREEE come from the germline V gene (reference sequence). V lost 0 bases, J lost 7 bases, and 16 bases lay in between. The CDR3 coding sequence is TGTGCCAGCAGCTTGGCCGGTGGGGGCTTTGGTGAAAAACTGTTTTTT. Its translation is CASSLAGGGFGEKLFF.

Here the CDR3 reads CASSFPGQELYEQYF. As DNA, the CDR3 is TGTGCCAGCAGCTTCCCGGGACAGGAACTCTACGAGCAGTACTTC. The chain has TRBV6-6 and TRBJ2-7, with 8 bases that match TRBD1. CDR1 is MNHNY and CDR2 is SVGAGI in the germline V gene (reference sequence). The trim removed 6 bases at V and 3 bases at J, leaving 10 bases unmatched. The CDR3 is made up of 15 amino acids.

This chain joins TRBV29-1 and TRBJ1-6, with D perhaps matching TRBD1 (6 bases). The length of the CDR3 is 16 residues. The V gene's germline CDR1 is SQVTM and CDR2 ANQGSEA. V gave up 6 bases and J gave up 6 bases, with 21 bases separating them. CDR3 loop: CSVGSDRDKLNSPLHF. CDR3 nucleotides: TGCAGCGTGGGATCTGACCGGGACAAGCTTAATTCACCCCTCCACTTT.

The chain recombines TRBV2 with TRBJ2-5, with D possibly TRBD2 on 6 matching bases. The V end lost 0 bases, the J end lost 1 base, and 18 bases lay between the germline ends. The CDR3 is made up of 18 amino acids. The germline CDR1 and CDR2 sequences are SNHLY and FYNNEI. The CDR3 DNA follows: TGTGCCAGCAGTGAAGCGCTAGGCGTGGCGGGGATCCAAGAGACCCAGTACTTC. This gives the protein CASSEALGVAGIQETQYF.

About this clone: Germline is not matched at one junction end, which may reflect a read error. The CDR3 region is CASRSTGYSGANVPTF. The CDR3 bases are TGTGCCAGTAGGTCGACAGGTTACTCTGGGGCCAACGTCCCGACTTTC. The V gene is TRBV19, the J gene TRBJ2-6, with a tentative D call TRBD1 (6 bases). The CDR3 runs to 16 residues. The germline V gene has CDR1 LNHDA and CDR2 SQIVND (reference sequence).

This sequence joins TRBV18 and TRBJ2-5; no definite D call. Per germline, CDR1 KGHSH and CDR2 LQKENI. Trimming removed 4 bases from V and 4 bases from J, with 4 bases in between. There are 11 residues in the CDR3. The CDR3 region has the DNA TGTGCCAGCTCACGACTAGAGACCCAGTACTTC. Protein sequence: CASSRLETQYF.

This sequence joins TRBV18 and TRBJ2-5, with a possible D match to TRBD1 (6 bases). The end of the DNA fits TRBJ2-7 better, so the J call may be wrong. Germline values: CDR1 KGHSH, CDR2 LQKENI. This CDR3 region has 16 residues. CDR3 sequence reads: CASSPPGAGAPYEQYF. The CDR3 DNA reads as TGTGCCAGCTCACCACCCGGGGCAGGGGCACCGTACGAGCAGTACTTC.

The CDR3 DNA is TGTGCCAGCAGCACGACAGCTAGCGGGGGGTACAATGAGCAGTTCTTC. Its translation is CASSTTASGGYNEQFF. The chain employs TRBV7-3 and TRBJ2-1; 11 nucleotides line up with TRBD2. Germline V gene sequence: CDR1 SGHTA, CDR2 FQGTGA. The CDR3 spans 16 residues. Trimming at V came to 5 bases and at J to 4 bases, leaving 7 bases not matched to a gene.

The chain employs TRBV15 and TRBJ1-1, with D unresolved. Germline V CDR1 and CDR2: LNHNV, YYDKDF (reference sequence). V gave up 0 bases and J gave up 7 bases, with 3 bases separating them. This CDR3 contains 11 residues. The CDR3 bases are TGTGCCACCAGCAGAGAACTTGAAGCTTTCTTT. It yields the protein CATSRELEAFF.

This clone was seen only a few times. V usage is TRBV6-6 and J usage is TRBJ1-2, with a weak D call TRBD1 (5 bases). From germline, CDR1 is MNHNY and CDR2 SVGAGI (reference sequence). The CDR3 is 13 amino acids. Trimming cost V 8 bases and J 1 base, with 11 bases left between them. In DNA, the CDR3 is TGTGCCAGCCAGGGCCCCGATAACTATGGCTACACCTTC. This translates into CASQGPDNYGYTF.

The rearrangement links TRBV7-2 to TRBJ2-7, with 8 nucleotides matching TRBD2. CDR1 is SGHTA, CDR2 FQGNSA, per germline. This CDR3 is 15 amino acids long. J gave up 1 base and V 5 bases, and 7 bases lay outside the gene matches. DNA for the CDR3: TGTGCCAGCAGCCAGACCGGGACTAGTTCCTACGAGCAGTACTTC. Protein product: CASSQTGTSSYEQYF.

The V and J genes are TRBV5-4 and TRBJ1-1; TRBD1 is a possible D gene (6 bases). Germline V gene lookup returns CDR1 SGHNT and CDR2 YYREEE (reference sequence). V was trimmed by 4 bases and J by 1 base, leaving 14 bases between them. The CDR3 consists of 15 residues. CDR3 region: CASSRSQGTNTEAFF. CDR3 sequence (DNA): TGTGCCAGCAGCCGATCACAGGGAACGAACACTGAAGCTTTCTTT.

This chain connects TRBV5-1 to TRBJ2-1; 7 positions agree with TRBD1. With V trimmed by 1 base and J by 6 bases, 4 bases remained unmatched. In germline, CDR1 is SGHRS, CDR2 YFSETQ. This CDR3 is built from 14 residues. CDR3 sequence (DNA): TGCGCCAGCAGCTTGCGATCAGGGGGCAATGAGCAGTTCTTC. As protein: CASSLRSGGNEQFF.

This clone was detected a few times. The chain is built from TRBV7-2 and TRBJ2-5, with TRBD2 identical over 7 bases. J gave up 6 bases and V 1 base, and 8 bases lay outside the gene matches. This CDR3 comprises 15 residues. Per the germline V gene, CDR1 is SGHTA and CDR2 is FQGNSA. CDR3 nucleotide sequence: TGTGCCAGCAGCTTAGATATGGGGGGGAGACAGACCCAGTACTTC. Its protein is CASSLDMGGRQTQYF.

This clone was seen a single time. This chain uses TRBV7-2 with TRBJ1-3; D remains ambiguous. The CDR3 sequence is 14 residues long. Germline V gene data show CDR1 as SGHTA and CDR2 as FQGNSA. V was trimmed by 5 bases and J by 0 bases, leaving 8 bases between them. CDR3 sequence: CASSLQRSGNTIYF. In DNA, the CDR3 is TGTGCCAGCAGCCTCCAGCGCTCTGGAAACACCATATATTTT. The whole variable domain, filled in from reference TRBV7-2 and TRBJ1-3, reads GAGVSQSPSNKVTEKGKDVELRCDPISGHTALYWYRQSLGQGLEFLIYFQGNSAPDKSGLPSDRFSAERTGGSVSTLTIQRTQQEDSAVYLCASSLQRSGNTIYFGEGSWLTVV.

The chain joins TRBV7-2 to TRBJ1-2; possibly TRBD1 for D (5 bases). This CDR3 spans 13 amino acids. The V and J ends lost 7 bases and 8 bases respectively, with 17 bases between them. Per the germline V gene, CDR1 is SGHTA and CDR2 is FQGNSA. The CDR3 region has the DNA TGTGCCAGCACTCGAGGCAGGGCTATGGGCTACACCTTC. Translation gives CASTRGRAMGYTF. The full variable domain, its missing parts supplied by reference TRBV7-2 and TRBJ1-2, is GAGVSQSPSNKVTEKGKDVELRCDPISGHTALYWYRQSLGQGLEFLIYFQGNSAPDKSGLPSDRFSAERTGGSVSTLTIQRTQQEDSAVYLCASTRGRAMGYTFGSGTRLTVV.

This chain links TRBV28 with TRBJ2-7; D is uncertain. Germline CDR1 and CDR2: MDHEN and SYDVKM. V lost 3 bases, J lost 4 bases, and 7 bases lay in between. This CDR3 comprises 12 residues. CDR3 in amino acids: CASSFPRYEQYF. Here the CDR3 DNA reads TGTGCCAGCAGTTTCCCCCGGTACGAGCAGTACTTC.

Remarks on this clone: Germline is not matched at one junction end, which may reflect a read error. This rearrangement joins TRBV5-1 to TRBJ1-5; D unresolved. The CDR3 is made up of 15 amino acids. The germline gives CDR1 SGHRS, CDR2 YFSETQ. The CDR3 nucleotides read TGCGCCAGCAGCTTGGGAGGGATGAGCAGTCAGCCCCAGCATTTT. This gives the protein CASSLGGMSSQPQHF.